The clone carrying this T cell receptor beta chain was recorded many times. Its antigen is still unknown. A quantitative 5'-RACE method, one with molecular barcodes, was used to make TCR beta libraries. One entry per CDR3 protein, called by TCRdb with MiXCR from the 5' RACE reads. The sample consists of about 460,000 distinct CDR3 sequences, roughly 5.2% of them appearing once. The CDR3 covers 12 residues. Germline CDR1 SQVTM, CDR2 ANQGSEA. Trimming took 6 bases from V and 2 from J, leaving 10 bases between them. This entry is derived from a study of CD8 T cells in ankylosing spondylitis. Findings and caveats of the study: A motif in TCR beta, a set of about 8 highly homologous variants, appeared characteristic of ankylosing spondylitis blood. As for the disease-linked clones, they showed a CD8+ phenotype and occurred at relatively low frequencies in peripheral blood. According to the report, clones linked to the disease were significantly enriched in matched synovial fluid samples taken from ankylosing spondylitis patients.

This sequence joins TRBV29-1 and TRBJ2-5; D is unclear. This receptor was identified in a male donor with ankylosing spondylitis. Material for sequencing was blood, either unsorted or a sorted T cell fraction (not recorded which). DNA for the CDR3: TGCAGCGTCGGTAAGGAGCAAGAGACCCAGTACTTC. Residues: CSVGKEQETQYF.